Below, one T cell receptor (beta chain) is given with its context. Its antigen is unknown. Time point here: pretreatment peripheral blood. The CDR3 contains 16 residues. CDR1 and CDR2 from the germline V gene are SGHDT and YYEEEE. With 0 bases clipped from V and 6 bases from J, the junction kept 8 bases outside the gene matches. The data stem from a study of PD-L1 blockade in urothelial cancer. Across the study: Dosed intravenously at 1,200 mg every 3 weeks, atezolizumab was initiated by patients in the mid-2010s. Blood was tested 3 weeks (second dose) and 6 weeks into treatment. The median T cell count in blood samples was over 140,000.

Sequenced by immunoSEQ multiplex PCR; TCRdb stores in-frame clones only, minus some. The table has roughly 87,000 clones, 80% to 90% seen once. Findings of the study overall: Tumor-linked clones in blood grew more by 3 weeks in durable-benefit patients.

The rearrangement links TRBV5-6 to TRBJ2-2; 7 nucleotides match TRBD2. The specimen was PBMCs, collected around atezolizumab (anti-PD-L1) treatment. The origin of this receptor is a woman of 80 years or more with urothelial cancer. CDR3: CASSLAGGTVAGELFF. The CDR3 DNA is TGTGCCAGCAGCTTGGCCGGGGGGACCGTGGCCGGGGAGCTGTTTTTT.